Shown below are 15 T cell receptor beta chains from a single sample sequenced in a study of CD8 T cells in ankylosing spondylitis. The study, taken as a whole, reports: Within ankylosing spondylitis blood, a TCR beta motif made up of eight highly homologous variants appeared to be characteristic.

Each CDR3 protein is one row after TCRdb ran MiXCR on the 5' RACE reads. The sample lists about 500,000 distinct CDR3 sequences; roughly 5.2% were seen once. These TCRs are of unknown antigen specificity. The sequenced sample consisted of blood, either unsorted or a sorted T cell fraction (not recorded which). These receptors were taken from a male donor with ankylosing spondylitis.

This clonotype was detected ten times or more. The CDR3 nucleotides are TGTGCCACCAGCAGAGTCGCCGGTACCTACGAGCAGTACTTC. Translation gives CATSRVAGTYEQYF. The V and J genes are TRBV15 and TRBJ2-7, with unresolved D. The CDR3 sequence is 14 residues long. Germline V gives CDR1 LNHNV, CDR2 YYDKDF (reference sequence). The V and J ends lost 1 base and 2 bases respectively, with 9 bases between them.

This clonotype has a count of ten or more. The chain carries TRBV7-2 and TRBJ2-3, with D unresolved. Germline CDR1 reads SGHTA; CDR2 reads FQGNSA. V was pared by 5 bases and J by 11 bases, with 17 bases between. The CDR3 has 13 residues. The CDR3 DNA reads TGTGCCAGCAGCCTCCCTGGGTTAAGTAGGCAGTATTTT. Protein sequence: CASSLPGLSRQYF.

This clonotype was seen at least ten times. The gene calls are TRBV6-1 and TRBJ2-3; D tentatively fits TRBD1 or TRBD2 (6 bases each). V was pared by 10 bases and J by 0 bases, with 17 bases between. Germline V gene sequence: CDR1 MNHNS, CDR2 SASEGT. The CDR3 extends over 15 amino acids. The CDR3 spells CATSGRRGSTDTQYF. In DNA, the CDR3 is TGTGCCACCTCTGGGCGGAGGGGGAGCACAGATACGCAGTATTTT.

This clonotype was seen repeatedly, ten times or more. The CDR3 nucleotides read TGTGCCAGCAGCTTCGCAAGGGGAGCATTCTACGAGCAGTACTTC. Translation: CASSFARGAFYEQYF. The chain has TRBV7-9 and TRBJ2-7; D possibly uses TRBD1 or TRBD2 (5 bases each). Trimming cost V 3 bases and J 3 bases, with 15 bases left between them. Germline loops: CDR1 SEHNR, CDR2 FQNEAQ (reference sequence). The CDR3 length is 15 residues.

This clonotype was counted many times. The chain combines TRBV7-9 with TRBJ2-7; TRBD2 matches 14 bases. There are 15 residues in the CDR3. Per germline, CDR1 SEHNR and CDR2 FQNEAQ (reference sequence). J was trimmed by 6 bases and V by 4 bases; bases with no gene match: 5. CDR3 sequence: CASSYRTSGRSEQYF. The CDR3 region has the DNA TGTGCCAGCAGCTACAGGACTAGCGGGAGGAGCGAGCAGTACTTC. The entire variable domain, with the rest obtained from reference TRBV7-9 and TRBJ2-7, is as follows: DTGVSQNPRHKITKRGQNVTFRCDPISEHNRLYWYRQTLGQGPEFLTYFQNEAQLEKSRLLSDRFSAERPKGSFSTLEIQRTEQGDSAMYLCASSYRTSGRSEQYFGPGTRLTVT.

This clonotype was counted many times. V gene TRBV29-1 combines with J gene TRBJ1-1, with D tentatively TRBD1 (5 bases). Trimming shortened V by 4 bases and J by 5 bases, and 14 bases separated the two germline ends. CDR1 and CDR2 (germline): SQVTM, ANQGSEA. This CDR3 is built from 13 residues. Here the CDR3 DNA reads TGCAGCGTTGGGGGCTGGATGGGTACTGAAGCTTTCTTT. This gives the protein CSVGGWMGTEAFF.

This clonotype was observed many times. The V and J genes are TRBV7-8 and TRBJ1-3; TRBD1 might be the D (5 bases). This CDR3 comprises 15 residues. From germline, CDR1 is SGHVS and CDR2 FQNEAQ. Trimming took 0 bases from V and 4 from J, leaving 10 bases between them. Here the CDR3 reads CASSLARGRGNTIYF. The CDR3 DNA reads as TGTGCCAGCAGCTTAGCCCGGGGGAGAGGAAACACCATATATTTT.

This clonotype was observed many times. V gene TRBV6-1 combines with J gene TRBJ2-2; 7 positions match TRBD1. Trimming removed 7 bases from V and 0 bases from J; junction bases left unmatched: 8. Per the germline V gene, CDR1 is MNHNS and CDR2 is SASEGT. CDR3 size: 16 residues. The DNA of the CDR3 is TGTGCCAGCAAACAGGGGATTTGGGCGAACACCGGGGAGCTGTTTTTT. This gives the protein CASKQGIWANTGELFF.

This clonotype was picked up many times. The chain carries TRBV24-1 and TRBJ2-2; D perhaps matches TRBD1 (5 bases). Per the germline V gene, CDR1 is KGHDR and CDR2 is SFDVKD. CDR3 length: 14 amino acids. Trimming left V 1 base short and J 4 bases short, with 6 bases between. CDR3 nucleotide sequence: TGTGCCACCAGTGATTTAGGGGCCACCGGGGAGCTGTTTTTT. Protein sequence: CATSDLGATGELFF.

There are many counts of this clonotype. This chain uses TRBV20-1 with TRBJ1-1, with 7 nucleotides matching TRBD1. This CDR3 spans 14 amino acids. V dropped 1 base and J dropped 3; count of bases not matched to a gene: 5. Germline CDR1 and CDR2: DFQATT and SNEGSKA (reference sequence). CDR3 protein: CSARVPTGYTEAFF. CDR3 nucleotides: TGCAGTGCTAGAGTGCCGACAGGGTACACTGAAGCTTTCTTT.

Ten or more counts support this clonotype. This rearrangement joins TRBV28 to TRBJ2-1; 9 bases line up with TRBD2. The CDR3 spans 14 residues. The germline gives CDR1 MDHEN, CDR2 SYDVKM. V dropped 8 bases and J dropped 1; count of bases not matched to a gene: 3. CDR3 in amino acids: CASGAGGSYNEQFF. CDR3 nucleotides: TGTGCCAGCGGGGCGGGGGGGTCCTACAATGAGCAGTTCTTC.

The chain combines TRBV11-2 with TRBJ2-4; possible D gene TRBD1, 5 bases. V lost 5 bases and J 6 bases, leaving 14 bases between the germline ends. The CDR3 spans 14 residues. From germline, CDR1 is SGHAT and CDR2 FQNNGV. CDR3 DNA: TGTGCCAGCAGCCCTGGGCAGGGTGGAAACATTCAGTACTTC. Amino acid sequence: CASSPGQGGNIQYF.

This clonotype was observed at least ten times. The chain couples TRBV19 to TRBJ1-5, with a weak D call TRBD1 (5 bases). Trimming removed 8 bases at V and 4 bases at J, with 12 bases between. The germline CDR1 and CDR2 sequences are LNHDA and SQIVND (reference sequence). The CDR3 has 13 amino acids. The CDR3 sequence is CASFGGDNQPQHF. The CDR3 DNA follows: TGTGCCAGTTTTGGAGGGGATAATCAGCCCCAGCATTTT.

Many counts were recorded for this clonotype. The chain combines TRBV12-3 or TRBV12-4 with TRBJ1-4; no definite D call. The germline V and J ends were trimmed by 6 bases and 6 bases, with 14 bases remaining between them. CDR3 length: 14 residues. CDR3 loop: CASSGLANDEKLFF. Here the CDR3 DNA reads TGTGCCAGCAGCGGTTTGGCGAATGATGAAAAACTGTTTTTT.

The sample holds many counts of this clonotype. V gene TRBV20-1 combines with J gene TRBJ2-7, with a tentative D call TRBD1 (5 bases). V was trimmed by 2 bases and J by 6 bases, leaving 14 bases between them. Germline assignment: CDR1 DFQATT and CDR2 SNEGSKA (reference sequence). The CDR3 contains 13 residues. The CDR3 DNA is TGCAGTGCTAGACAGGGCCTGACCGGCGAGCAGTACTTC. This encodes CSARQGLTGEQYF.